One and the same sample provided the 20 T cell receptor beta chains below, sequenced in a study of T-cell reconstitution after alpha-beta-depleted transplantation in children (dated by TCRdb to the mid-2010s). The protocol used for the library was PCR. TCRdb shows the sequencer as Illumina HiSeq 2500. To normalize quantification of the TCRbeta repertoire, the TCR libraries were built with molecular barcoding that relied on unique molecular identifiers. Using fastp at Q25 and MiXCR, TCRdb reprocessed the public reads and kept productive beta chains. Rows with one shared CDR3 protein collapse into an entry with the most common genes and DNA. The sample yields 100,000 to 120,000 distinct CDR3 sequences; about 9.3% were counted once. Less than 10% of the sample rests with the top ten. The sample was PBMCs from the stem cell graft donor, taken from the stem cell graft. All receptors come from a human donor who donated a stem cell graft to a child with acute lymphoblastic leukemia.

At least ten counts were recorded for this clonotype. V usage is TRBV5-1 and J usage is TRBJ2-2; 12 bases line up with TRBD2. This CDR3 spans 18 amino acids. Trimming at V came to 0 bases and at J to 5 bases, leaving 8 bases not matched to a gene. Looked up from germline, CDR1 is SGHRS and CDR2 is YFSETQ. The CDR3 loop is CASSLARLAGASTGELFF. CDR3 DNA sequence: TGCGCCAGCAGCTTGGCCCGACTAGCGGGAGCGAGTACCGGGGAGCTGTTTTTT.

The chain joins TRBV7-2 to TRBJ2-5; no firm D call. Germline loops: CDR1 SGHTA, CDR2 FQGNSA. This CDR3 spans 12 amino acids. Between the trimmed V and J ends, which lost 4 bases and 6 bases, there was a span of 9 bases. The CDR3 DNA reads TGTGCCAGCAGCTCCCCTCGGAAGACCCAGTACTTC. Protein sequence: CASSSPRKTQYF.

This clonotype was counted many times. The J gene is TRBJ2-5, the V gene TRBV6-5; D may correspond to TRBD1 or TRBD2 (6 bases each). Per the germline V gene, CDR1 is MNHEY and CDR2 is SVGAGI. V lost 0 bases, J lost 4 bases, and 12 bases lay in between. The length of the CDR3 is 15 residues. For the CDR3, the DNA is TGTGCCAGCAGTTACTCGGTGGGGGGCTCAGAGACCCAGTACTTC. Its translation is CASSYSVGGSETQYF.

This clonotype was observed at least ten times. The CDR3 DNA sequence: TGTGCCAGCAGCCGAACTTCGTTGGGGCAGACCCAGTACTTC. Translated: CASSRTSLGQTQYF. The V and J genes are TRBV6-5 and TRBJ2-5, with D perhaps TRBD1 (5 bases). Germline values: CDR1 MNHEY, CDR2 SVGAGI. V was pared by 6 bases and J by 6 bases, with 17 bases between. The CDR3 has 14 residues.

This clonotype occurred many times. The V call is TRBV7-2, the J call TRBJ2-1; no clear D gene. This CDR3 is built from 16 residues. Germline CDR1 and CDR2: SGHTA and FQGNSA. V was cut by 5 bases and J by 0 bases, with 14 bases left in between. The CDR3 nucleotides read TGTGCCAGCAGCCACGACCAGTTGAGCTCCTACAATGAGCAGTTCTTC. It translates to CASSHDQLSSYNEQFF.

This clonotype was counted ten times or more. This rearrangement joins TRBV27 to TRBJ1-1; 11 bases are shared with TRBD1. Trimming took 5 bases from V and 1 from J; bases not matched to a gene: 6. The CDR3 is 16 residues long. The germline V gene has CDR1 MNHEY and CDR2 SMNVEV (reference sequence). The CDR3 DNA is TGTGCCAGCAGTGCCCGGACAGGGGGCAAGAACACTGAAGCTTTCTTT. This gives the protein CASSARTGGKNTEAFF.

This clonotype occurred many times. The chain has TRBV5-6 and TRBJ2-4; TRBD1 matches 8 bases. Germline V gene sequence: CDR1 SGHDT, CDR2 YYEEEE. The CDR3 covers 15 residues. Trimming at V came to 0 bases and at J to 8 bases, leaving 7 bases not matched to a gene. The CDR3 is CASSLGGRGRDIQYF. CDR3 DNA sequence: TGTGCCAGCAGCTTGGGTGGCAGGGGGCGCGACATTCAGTACTTC.

V usage is TRBV20-1 and J usage is TRBJ2-1; TRBD1 or TRBD2 may be the D gene (5 bases each). V dropped 5 bases and J dropped 0 bases, with 11 bases sitting between them. Germline CDR1 is DFQATT and CDR2 is SNEGSKA (reference sequence). CDR3 length: 14 residues. The CDR3, as DNA: TGCAGTGCTCGGGACGGTAGCTCCTACAATGAGCAGTTCTTC. Residues: CSARDGSSYNEQFF.

This clonotype was detected many times. V gene TRBV6-2 or TRBV6-3 combines with J gene TRBJ2-1; tentatively, D is TRBD2 (6 bases). The CDR3 has 13 amino acids. CDR1 is MNHEY, CDR2 SVGEGT, per germline. V lost 5 bases, J lost 1 base, and 6 bases lay in between. CDR3 loop: CASSLASYNEQFF. For the CDR3, the DNA is TGTGCCAGCAGTCTAGCGTCCTACAATGAGCAGTTCTTC.

This clonotype was detected many times. V is TRBV6-1 and J is TRBJ1-6; 7 bases line up with TRBD1. J lost 0 bases, V lost 6 bases, and 5 bases had no gene match. The CDR3 runs 16 residues. Germline-derived CDR1 and CDR2 are MNHNS and SASEGT. The CDR3 DNA is TGTGCCAGCAGAGACAGGGCGAGCTCCTATAATTCACCCCTCCACTTT. Protein: CASRDRASSYNSPLHF.

This clonotype showed up many times. The chain carries TRBV2 and TRBJ2-3; TRBD2 aligns across 15 bases. With V trimmed by 11 bases and J by 2 bases, 8 bases remained unmatched. Germline CDR1 is SNHLY and CDR2 is FYNNEI. This CDR3 comprises 16 residues. CDR3 sequence reads: CASQRTSGRATDTQYF. Written as DNA, the CDR3 is TGTGCCTCCCAGCGGACTAGCGGGAGGGCCACAGATACGCAGTATTTT.

In this sample, this clonotype turned up many times. The rearrangement joins TRBV19 to TRBJ1-1; TRBD1 matches at 8 bases. The V gene's germline CDR1 is LNHDA and CDR2 SQIVND (reference sequence). This CDR3 is 14 amino acids long. Trimming cost V 4 bases and J 6 bases; bases outside gene matches: 7. The DNA of the CDR3 is TGTGCCAGTAGTAGCCGGACAGGGATCGCTGAAGCTTTCTTT. It encodes CASSSRTGIAEAFF. Using reference TRBV19 and TRBJ1-1 for the parts outside the CDR3, the full variable domain is DGGITQSPKYLFRKEGQNVTLSCEQNLNHDAMYWYRQDPGQGLRLIYYSQIVNDFQKGDIAEGYSVSREKKESFPLTVTSAQKNPTAFYLCASSSRTGIAEAFFGQGTRLTVV.

This clonotype was observed many times. This chain joins TRBV5-1 and TRBJ2-1; 8 bases fit TRBD2. The junction had 6 bases not matched to a gene; V was cut back by 3 bases and J by 10 bases. Germline lookup yields CDR1 SGHRS and CDR2 YFSETQ. This CDR3 has 13 amino acids. The CDR3, as DNA: TGCGCCAGCAGCTCCGGGGGGGCCCTCGAGCAGTTCTTC. Translating it yields CASSSGGALEQFF.

This clonotype was picked up many times. The chain links TRBV11-1 to TRBJ2-2; perhaps D is TRBD1 or TRBD2 (5 bases each). The V end was cut by 4 bases, the J end by 4 bases, with 13 bases between. Per germline, CDR1 SGHAT and CDR2 FQDESV (reference sequence). CDR3 length: 15 residues. CDR3 sequence: CASSSGSVGTGELFF. The CDR3 coding sequence is TGTGCCAGCAGCTCAGGGAGTGTAGGCACCGGGGAGCTGTTTTTT. Full variable domain (missing parts from reference TRBV11-1 and TRBJ2-2): EAEVAQSPRYKITEKSQAVAFWCDPISGHATLYWYRQILGQGPELLVQFQDESVVDDSQLPKDRFSAERLKGVDSTLKIQPAELGDSAMYLCASSSGSVGTGELFFGEGSRLTVL.

The table lists this clonotype with many counts. The chain couples TRBV27 to TRBJ2-7; tentative D call: TRBD2 (6 bases). The germline gives CDR1 MNHEY, CDR2 SMNVEV (reference sequence). The CDR3 is 16 amino acids. The V end lost 3 bases, the J end lost 2 bases, and 17 bases lay between the germline ends. As DNA, the CDR3 is TGTGCCAGCAGTTTTTTAGCGGTTCCTCGACCCTACGAGCAGTACTTC. It codes for CASSFLAVPRPYEQYF.

This clonotype has at least ten counts. The J gene is TRBJ2-5, the V gene TRBV6-2 or TRBV6-3; TRBD2 agrees at 8 bases. The CDR3 contains 14 residues. From germline, CDR1 is MNHEY and CDR2 SVGEGT. Trimming cost V 7 bases and J 5 bases; bases outside gene matches: 9. The DNA for the CDR3 is TGTGCCAGCACAGGCAGCGGGAGTTGGGAGACCCAGTACTTC. Its translation: CASTGSGSWETQYF.

The table lists this clonotype with many counts. This chain joins TRBV20-1 and TRBJ2-7; TRBD1 matches 8 bases. Trimming at V came to 3 bases and at J to 3 bases, leaving 4 bases not matched to a gene. The germline CDR1 and CDR2 sequences are DFQATT and SNEGSKA (reference sequence). The CDR3 length is 13 residues. The CDR3 DNA follows: TGCAGTGCTAGGGGACAGGTTGACTACGAGCAGTACTTC. Translating gives CSARGQVDYEQYF.

This clonotype appeared many times. This chain links TRBV27 with TRBJ2-1; D is ambiguous. Germline values: CDR1 MNHEY, CDR2 SMNVEV (reference sequence). This CDR3 is 13 amino acids long. Trimming took off 5 bases at V and 7 bases at J, with 12 bases between the two ends. CDR3: CASSPFRWNEQFF. In DNA form, the CDR3 reads TGTGCCAGCAGTCCCTTCCGATGGAATGAGCAGTTCTTC.

This clonotype was counted many times. This chain links TRBV6-5 with TRBJ2-3; weak D call: TRBD2 (5 bases). The CDR3 is made up of 14 amino acids. From germline, CDR1 is MNHEY and CDR2 SVGAGI. V gave up 0 bases and J gave up 1 base, with 5 bases separating them. The CDR3 spells CASSYSRGTDTQYF. The CDR3 DNA follows: TGTGCCAGCAGTTACTCGAGGGGCACAGATACGCAGTATTTT.

The table lists this clonotype with many counts. This chain uses TRBV27 with TRBJ1-5; no firm D call. V gave up 5 bases and J gave up 6 bases, with 8 bases separating them. This CDR3 comprises 12 residues. The V gene's germline CDR1 is MNHEY and CDR2 SMNVEV (reference sequence). CDR3 coding DNA: TGTGCCAGCAGTCCCCATGGTCAGCCCCAGCATTTT. Its translation: CASSPHGQPQHF.